The 6 T cell receptor beta chains given below trace back to one sample, sequenced in a study of blood T cell repertoires in COVID-19 (dated by TCRdb to 2018 to 2020). The receptor library was made with the immunoSEQ multiplex PCR assay. TCRdb took this table from immuneACCESS and kept in-frame rearrangements with V and J called. Such tables lack part of the clones; where checked against another copy, unresolved V genes explain under half of the gap, and the rest is unexplained. The sample table contains around 220,000 clones; only one count was recorded for around four fifths of them. Approximately 20% of the sample is taken by the ten largest. The sample consisted of peripheral blood. The receptors come from a man aged 25-40 years with active or convalescent COVID-19.

This clone was seen only a few times. The rearrangement joins TRBV30 to TRBJ2-5; possibly TRBD1 for D (5 bases). Germline CDR1 GTSNPN, CDR2 SVGIG (reference sequence). The CDR3 has 12 residues. The CDR3 sequence: CALVGARKTQYF. CDR3 DNA: TGTGCTCTCGTAGGGGCGAGGAAGACCCAGTACTTC.

The chain has TRBV19 and TRBJ2-3, with unresolved D. The CDR3 length is 14 residues. The germline CDR1 and CDR2 sequences are LNHDA and SQIVND (reference sequence). V lost 11 bases to trimming and J lost 1 base, with 16 bases between them. This CDR3 reads CAAAVGLGTDTQYF. CDR3 nucleotides: TGTGCCGCAGCCGTCGGCCTAGGCACAGATACGCAGTATTTT.

The rearrangement joins TRBV14 to TRBJ2-2; D remains unclear. Germline loops: CDR1 SGHDN, CDR2 FVKESK. CDR3 length: 12 residues. V was pared by 4 bases and J by 3 bases, with 3 bases between. CDR3 DNA sequence: TGTGCCAGCAGCCCTTACACCGGGGAGCTGTTTTTT. The encoded protein is CASSPYTGELFF.

The chain links TRBV15 to TRBJ1-3; D ambiguous. Trimming shortened V by 0 bases and J by 6 bases, and 6 bases separated the two germline ends. The CDR3 spans 13 residues. Germline V lookup: CDR1 LNHNV, CDR2 YYDKDF (reference sequence). The DNA for the CDR3 is TGTGCCACCAGCAGAGATGCGGTAAACACCATATATTTT. Its translation: CATSRDAVNTIYF.

The chain has TRBV5-1 and TRBJ2-5; D is possibly TRBD1 (5 bases). This CDR3 is built from 15 residues. Trimming removed 0 bases at V and 1 base at J, with 10 bases between. Per the germline V gene, CDR1 is SGHRS and CDR2 is YFSETQ. CDR3 bases: TGCGCCAGCAGCTTGGGGGGCTCGCCCCAAGAGACCCAGTACTTC. This encodes CASSLGGSPQETQYF.

The chain combines TRBV5-6 with TRBJ2-5, with a tentative D call TRBD1 (6 bases). The V end lost 0 bases, the J end lost 9 bases, and 18 bases lay between the germline ends. The CDR3 is made up of 15 amino acids. Germline V lookup: CDR1 SGHDT, CDR2 YYEEEE. The CDR3 bases are TGTGCCAGCAGCTTGGGGCAGGGGCCGGGGATACCCCAGTACTTC. Translation: CASSLGQGPGIPQYF.